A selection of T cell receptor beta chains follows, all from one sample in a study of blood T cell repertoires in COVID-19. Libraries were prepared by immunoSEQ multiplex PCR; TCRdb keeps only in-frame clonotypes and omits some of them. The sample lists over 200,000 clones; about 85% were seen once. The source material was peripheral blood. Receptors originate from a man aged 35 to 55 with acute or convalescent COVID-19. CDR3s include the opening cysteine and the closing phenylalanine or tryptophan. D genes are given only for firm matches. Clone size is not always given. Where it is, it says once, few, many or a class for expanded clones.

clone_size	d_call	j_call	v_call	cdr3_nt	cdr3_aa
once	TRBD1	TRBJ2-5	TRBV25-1	TGTGCCAGCAGTGAAGACAGGGTCAGCAATGGGCCCCAGTACTTC	CASSEDRVSNGPQYF
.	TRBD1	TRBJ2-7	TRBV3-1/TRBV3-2	TGTGCCAGCAGCTTCGGGACAGGGGGCGCATTACAGTACTTC	CASSFGTGGALQYF
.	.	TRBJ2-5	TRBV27	TGTGCCAGCAGTTTAACCCGGGGGAGGGAGACCCAGTACTTC	CASSLTRGRETQYF
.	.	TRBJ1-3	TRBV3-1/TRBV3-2	TGTGCCAGCAGCAGAGGTGGGAGCGCTGGAAACACCATATATTTT	CASSRGGSAGNTIYF
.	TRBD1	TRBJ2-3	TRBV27	TGTGCCAGCAGGTCACAGGGGCCAGATACGCAGTATTTT	CASRSQGPDTQYF
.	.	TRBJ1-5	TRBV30	TGTGCCTGGAGCTCACGGCAGCGGGGCAATCAGCCCCAGCATTTT	CAWSSRQRGNQPQHF
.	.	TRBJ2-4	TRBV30	TGTGCCTGGACCCCTTTACAGGGGAGGTGGGCCAAAAACATTCAGTACTTC	CAWTPLQGRWAKNIQYF
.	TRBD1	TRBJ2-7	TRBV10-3	TGTGCCATCAGTGAACAGGGGGCCCGCCTCCAATACTTC	CAISEQGARLQYF
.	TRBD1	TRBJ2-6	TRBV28	TGTGCCAGCAGTTCCCCCGACAGGGCGAGGGCCGGACGCTCTGGGGCCAACGTCCTGACTTTC	CASSSPDRARAGRSGANVLTF
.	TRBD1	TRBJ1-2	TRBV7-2	TGTGCCAGCAGCATGACAGGGGGCGGGTATGGCTACACCTTC	CASSMTGGGYGYTF
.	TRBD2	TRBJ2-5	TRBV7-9	TGTGCCAGCTTAGCGGGGGGACAAGAGACCCAGTACTTC	CASLAGGQETQYF
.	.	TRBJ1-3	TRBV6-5	TGTGCCAGCAGCAGGAGGGCCGCCTCTGGAAACACCATATATTTT	CASSRRAASGNTIYF
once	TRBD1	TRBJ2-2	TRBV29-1	TGCAGCGTTGCCTTACTTCCGGGACAGGGGAACACCGGGGAGCTGTTTTTT	CSVALLPGQGNTGELFF
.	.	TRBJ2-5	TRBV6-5	TGTGCCAGCATATCGGCGGGGGCCCAAGAGACCCAGTACTTC	CASISAGAQETQYF
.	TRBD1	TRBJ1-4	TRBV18	TGTGCCAGCTCACTCTGGGGACAGTCCCTTGAAAAACTGTTTTTT	CASSLWGQSLEKLFF
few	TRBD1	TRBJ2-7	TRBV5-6	TGTGCCAGCAGCCTGGTGGACAGGATGACCTACGAGCAGTACTTC	CASSLVDRMTYEQYF
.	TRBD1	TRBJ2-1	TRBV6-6	TGTGCCAGCAGTTACGAGCAAGGGGGCCCCCTCAATGAGCAGTTCTTC	CASSYEQGGPLNEQFF
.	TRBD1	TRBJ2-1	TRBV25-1	TGTGCCAGCAGTGCTGACAGGGTTTACAATGAGCAGTTCTTC	CASSADRVYNEQFF
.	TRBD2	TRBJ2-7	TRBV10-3	TGTGCCATCGGAGGGACTAGCGGGAGGGCCTTTGACGAGCAGTACTTC	CAIGGTSGRAFDEQYF
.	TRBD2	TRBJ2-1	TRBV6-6	TGTGCCAGCAGTTTAGGGACTAGCGGGCGCAATGAGCAGTTCTTC	CASSLGTSGRNEQFF
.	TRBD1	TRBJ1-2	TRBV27	TGTGCCAGCAGTGTGTCAGGGGGCAATGGCTACACCTTC	CASSVSGGNGYTF
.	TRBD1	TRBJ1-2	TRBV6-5	TGTGCCAGCAGTTCCTTAGGGACAGCCCTTTACTTC	CASSSLGTALYF
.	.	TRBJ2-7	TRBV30	TGTGCCTGGAGTGGCACGGACTCGAGCTCCTACGAGCAGTACTTC	CAWSGTDSSSYEQYF
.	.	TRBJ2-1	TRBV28	TGTGCCAGCAGTCCACTGGACAAAGCCTACAATGAGCAGTTCTTC	CASSPLDKAYNEQFF
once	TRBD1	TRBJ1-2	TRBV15	TGTGCCACCAGCTACGGAAGTGGGGGACAGCTTGGCTATGGCTACACCTTC	CATSYGSGGQLGYGYTF
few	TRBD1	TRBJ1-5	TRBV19	TGTGCCAGTACCAAGGGCCAACAGGGGGAACAGCCCCAGCATTTT	CASTKGQQGEQPQHF
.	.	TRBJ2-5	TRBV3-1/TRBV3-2	TGTGCCAGCAGCCAAGATCCCTACCAAGAGACCCAGTACTTC	CASSQDPYQETQYF
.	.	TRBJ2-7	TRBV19	TGTGCCAGTAGTATAGAGAACAGGGCAGGCTACGAGCAGTACTTC	CASSIENRAGYEQYF
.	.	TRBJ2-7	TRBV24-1	TGTGCCACCAGTGAGCACGGGTCTAGCTCCTACGAGCAGTACTTC	CATSEHGSSSYEQYF
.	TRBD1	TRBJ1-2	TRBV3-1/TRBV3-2	TGTGCCAGCAGCCAAGTATCAGGGGGCGGGTATGGCTACACCTTC	CASSQVSGGGYGYTF
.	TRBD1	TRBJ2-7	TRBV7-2	TGTGCCAGCAGCTTAGAGGACAGGTGGACCTACGAGCAGTACTTC	CASSLEDRWTYEQYF
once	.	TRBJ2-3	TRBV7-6	TGTGCCAGCAGCTATACCGGGACTCTATCAGATACGCAGTATTTT	CASSYTGTLSDTQYF
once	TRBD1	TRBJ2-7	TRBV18	TGTGCCAGCTCACCCCTTGGGACAGGTTCCTACGAGCAGTACTTC	CASSPLGTGSYEQYF
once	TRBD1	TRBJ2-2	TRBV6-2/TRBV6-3	TGTGCCAGCAGTGGCGGACAGGACATCAGGGGCGGGGAGCTGTTTTTT	CASSGGQDIRGGELFF
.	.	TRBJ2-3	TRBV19	TGTGCCAGTATAGGGGGTGACACAGATACGCAGTATTTT	CASIGGDTDTQYF
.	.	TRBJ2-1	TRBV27	TGTGCCAGCAGTTTCGGGGACTCCTACAATGAGCAGTTCTTC	CASSFGDSYNEQFF
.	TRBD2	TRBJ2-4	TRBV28	TGTGCCAGCAGTTTAGGTTCCGGCGGGAGGGCCTACATTCAGTACTTC	CASSLGSGGRAYIQYF
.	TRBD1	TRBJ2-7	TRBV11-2	TGTGCCAGCAGCTTAGGACAGGGGGGACCCTACGAGCAGTACTTC	CASSLGQGGPYEQYF
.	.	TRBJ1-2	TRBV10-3	TGTGCCATCACCGGAGAGACGGGCTACACCTTC	CAITGETGYTF
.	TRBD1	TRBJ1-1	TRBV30	TGTGCCTGGAGGGTACAGGGGGACACTGAAGCTTTCTTT	CAWRVQGDTEAFF
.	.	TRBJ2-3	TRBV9	TGTGCCAGCAGCGTCAGGTCGCGACAGCCCTGGGGTAACACAGATACGCAGTATTTT	CASSVRSRQPWGNTDTQYF
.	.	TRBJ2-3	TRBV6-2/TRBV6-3	TGTGCCAGCAGTTACATTCGAGGTCGGAGCGGAGTTCCTAGCACAGATACGCAGTATTTT	CASSYIRGRSGVPSTDTQYF
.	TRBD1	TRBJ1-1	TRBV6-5	TGTGCCAGCAGGAGACAGGGGGGAAGCACTGAAGCTTTCTTT	CASRRQGGSTEAFF
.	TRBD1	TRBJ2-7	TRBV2	TGTGCCAGCGGGGATCGGACAGGGACCTACGAGCAGTACTTC	CASGDRTGTYEQYF
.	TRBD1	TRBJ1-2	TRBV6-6	TGTGCCAGCAGTTTCGACAGGGGCCGGGACTATGGCTACACCTTC	CASSFDRGRDYGYTF
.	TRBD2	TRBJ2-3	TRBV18	TGTGCCAGCTCATGGACTAGCGGTAGCACAGATACGCAGTATTTT	CASSWTSGSTDTQYF
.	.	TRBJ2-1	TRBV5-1	TGCGCCAGCAGCCGATTAGTTATCGCAGGGAACCGGCGTGAGCAGTTCTTC	CASSRLVIAGNRREQFF
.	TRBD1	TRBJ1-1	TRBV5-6	TGTGCCAGCAGCTTGGGGGGACAGGGGCGGATGGCTTTCTTT	CASSLGGQGRMAFF
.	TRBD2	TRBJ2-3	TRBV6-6	TGTGCCAGCAGACTAGCGGGAGGGACAGATACGCAGTATTTT	CASRLAGGTDTQYF
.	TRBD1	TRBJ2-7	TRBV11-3	TGTGCCAGCAGCTTAAGGGCCCCCGGGACAGGGTCCGAGCAGTACTTC	CASSLRAPGTGSEQYF
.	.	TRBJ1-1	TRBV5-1	TGCGCCAGCAGCCCGTCGGGGGACACTGAAGCTTTCTTT	CASSPSGDTEAFF
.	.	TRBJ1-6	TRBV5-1	TGCGCCAGCAGCTTGGAAGGGACTACCTATAATTCACCCCTCCACTTT	CASSLEGTTYNSPLHF
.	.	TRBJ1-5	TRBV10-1	TGCGCCAGCAGTGTATCCGCCCAGGGGATCGGTCAGCCCCAGCATTTT	CASSVSAQGIGQPQHF
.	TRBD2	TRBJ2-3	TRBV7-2	TGTGCCAGCAGCCCAGCCGGGACTAGCGGGAGTAGCACAGATACGCAGTATTTT	CASSPAGTSGSSTDTQYF
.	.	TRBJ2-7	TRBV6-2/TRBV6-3	TGTGCCAGCAGTTACGGGGTTCGCACAGGGTTCCATGACGAGCAGTACTTC	CASSYGVRTGFHDEQYF